The 32 T cell receptor beta chains given below trace back to one sample, sequenced in a study of cytomegalovirus exposure and HLA in healthy donors. A multiplex PCR was run with 60 Vbeta primers and 13 Jbeta primers. Libraries were prepared by immunoSEQ multiplex PCR; TCRdb keeps only in-frame clonotypes and omits some of them. Of about 160,000 clones listed, 80% to 90% were seen once; the top ten hold roughly 10%. Sequencing input: PBMCs. The source of these receptors is a man in his fifties in good health and CMV-seropositive.

The chain couples TRBV6-5 to TRBJ1-1; D unresolved. Germline V lookup: CDR1 MNHEY, CDR2 SVGAGI. This CDR3 is 14 amino acids long. V lost 0 bases, J lost 8 bases, and 13 bases lay in between. CDR3: CASSYSKKAGEAFF. DNA for the CDR3: TGTGCCAGCAGTTACTCGAAGAAGGCGGGGGAAGCTTTCTTT.

This chain links TRBV11-1 with TRBJ2-5, with D tentatively TRBD1 (5 bases). The CDR3 contains 14 residues. Germline loops: CDR1 SGHAT, CDR2 FQDESV (reference sequence). V lost 1 base to trimming and J lost 5 bases, with 11 bases between them. This CDR3 is CASSLVQGGETQYF. The CDR3 DNA follows: TGTGCCAGCAGCTTAGTCCAGGGTGGGGAGACCCAGTACTTC.

The J gene is TRBJ1-5, the V gene TRBV28; 9 positions agree with TRBD1. Per germline, CDR1 MDHEN and CDR2 SYDVKM. The V segment lost 8 bases and the J segment 2 bases; nucleotides outside the gene matches: 7. The length of the CDR3 is 15 residues. The CDR3 region is CASGDRDRGNQPQHF. In DNA, the CDR3 is TGTGCCAGCGGAGACCGGGACAGGGGCAATCAGCCCCAGCATTTT.

V is TRBV6-5 and J is TRBJ2-1; D is unclear. This CDR3 has 14 residues. Germline-derived CDR1 and CDR2 are MNHEY and SVGAGI. V lost 6 bases and J lost 8, with 17 bases in between. The CDR3 is CASRTPGGRDEQFF. The CDR3 DNA sequence: TGTGCCAGCAGGACCCCCGGCGGCCGAGATGAGCAGTTCTTC.

The chain carries TRBV21-1 and TRBJ2-5; the table's D call of TRBD1 was not tested on the DNA. TRBV21-1 is flagged as a pseudogene. The CDR3 extends over 20 amino acids. The DNA of the CDR3 is TGTGCCAGCAGCAAAGCGCGCCGCAGGGGGGTCGACTCGTACCAAGAGACCCAGTACTTC. Translating gives CASSKARRRGVDSYQETQYF.

This chain joins TRBV7-2 and TRBJ2-1, with 7 nucleotides matching TRBD2. V gave up 5 bases and J gave up 6 bases; unmatched junction bases: 13. This CDR3 region has 16 residues. CDR1 is SGHTA, CDR2 FQGNSA, per germline. The CDR3 coding sequence is TGTGCCAGCAGCCCGGACCATTTGGGGGGGGTCAATGAGCAGTTCTTC. Translated: CASSPDHLGGVNEQFF.

The rearrangement links TRBV6-5 to TRBJ1-4, with 9 bases identical to TRBD1. The germline V gene encodes CDR1 MNHEY and CDR2 SVGAGI. Unmatched junction bases numbered 5, after V lost 7 bases and J lost 11 bases. The CDR3 is made up of 12 amino acids. The CDR3 protein is CASNTGQGKLFF. The CDR3 nucleotides read TGTGCCAGCAACACCGGACAGGGGAAACTGTTTTTT.

Here the CDR3 DNA reads TGTGCCACCAGCAGACGGGACAGGGGGCCTAATCAGCCCCAGCATTTT. Its protein product is CATSRRDRGPNQPQHF. This sequence joins TRBV15 and TRBJ1-5; 12 nucleotides agree with TRBD1. The V and J ends lost 2 bases and 4 bases, in that order; junction bases with no gene match: 3. There are 16 residues in the CDR3. From germline, CDR1 is LNHNV and CDR2 YYDKDF (reference sequence).

The chain joins TRBV7-2 to TRBJ1-4; perhaps TRBD1 as D (6 bases). Germline CDR1 SGHTA, CDR2 FQGNSA. V lost 8 bases to trimming and J lost 1 base, with 11 bases between them. The CDR3 has 14 amino acids. Written as DNA, the CDR3 is TGTGCCAGCGGCCAACAGGGAACTAATGAAAAACTGTTTTTT. It codes for CASGQQGTNEKLFF. Based on the CDR3 plus reference TRBV7-2 and TRBJ1-4, the full variable domain is GAGVSQSPSNKVTEKGKDVELRCDPISGHTALYWYRQSLGQGLEFLIYFQGNSAPDKSGLPSDRFSAERTGGSVSTLTIQRTQQEDSAVYLCASGQQGTNEKLFFGSGTQLSVL.

The CDR3 nucleotides read TGTGCCAGCAGCTTAAACACAGCGGATAATTCACCCCTCCACTTT. Its translation: CASSLNTADNSPLHF. The chain uses TRBV7-3 and TRBJ1-6; no reliable D call. The CDR3 spans 15 residues. Germline assignment: CDR1 SGHTA and CDR2 FQGTGA. Trimming removed 1 base at V and 5 bases at J, with 9 bases between.

The gene calls are TRBV30 and TRBJ2-1, with a weak D call TRBD2 (6 bases). The CDR3 extends over 15 amino acids. V lost 2 bases to trimming and J lost 5 bases, with 16 bases between them. CDR1 and CDR2 from the germline V gene are GTSNPN and SVGIG (reference sequence). In nucleotides, the CDR3 is TGTGCCTGGAGTCCCATGGGGAGGACAAACAATGAGCAGTTCTTC. Translated: CAWSPMGRTNNEQFF. Full variable domain (remainder filled in from reference TRBV30 and TRBJ2-1): SQTIHQWPATLVQPVGSPLSLECTVEGTSNPNLYWYRQAAGRGLQLLFYSVGIGQISSEVPQNLSASRPQDRQFILSSKKLLLSDSGFYLCAWSPMGRTNNEQFFGPGTRLTVL.

V is TRBV5-5 and J is TRBJ2-3, with 11 bases identical to TRBD2. The V and J ends lost 4 bases and 4 bases, in that order; junction bases with no gene match: 5. Germline V gene data show CDR1 as SGHKS and CDR2 as YYEKEE (reference sequence). CDR3 length: 15 amino acids. CDR3 in amino acids: CASSPLAGGPDTQYF. The DNA of the CDR3 is TGTGCCAGCAGCCCCCTAGCGGGAGGCCCAGATACGCAGTATTTT.

The chain couples TRBV7-9 to TRBJ1-2, with 12 positions matching TRBD1. Trimming at V came to 5 bases and at J to 8 bases, leaving 9 bases not matched to a gene. Per germline, CDR1 SEHNR and CDR2 FQNEAQ (reference sequence). The length of the CDR3 is 15 residues. CDR3: CASSRPGTGGAGYTF. The DNA of the CDR3 is TGTGCCAGCAGCCGTCCCGGGACAGGGGGCGCGGGCTACACCTTC.

The chain couples TRBV6-4 to TRBJ1-5; 7 bases fit TRBD1. CDR1 MRHNA and CDR2 SNTAGT come from the germline V gene. The CDR3 totals 14 residues. Unmatched junction bases numbered 5, after V lost 3 bases and J lost 6 bases. This chain's CDR3 is CASSEAGGGQPQHF. CDR3 bases: TGTGCCAGCAGTGAGGCAGGGGGAGGTCAGCCCCAGCATTTT.

The rearrangement uses TRBV19 and TRBJ2-7; D possibly corresponds to TRBD2 (7 bases). Trimming took off 4 bases at V and 0 bases at J, with 16 bases between the two ends. Germline V CDR1 and CDR2: LNHDA, SQIVND (reference sequence). The CDR3 covers 16 residues. CDR3 sequence: CASSTRGGANSYEQYF. The CDR3 DNA follows: TGTGCCAGTAGTACCCGTGGGGGGGCCAACTCCTACGAGCAGTACTTC.

The CDR3 DNA is TGTGCCAGCAGCGTCTCGTCCACCGGGGAGCTGTTTTTT. Translated: CASSVSSTGELFF. The gene calls are TRBV9 and TRBJ2-2; no firm D call. Trimming pared 2 bases from V and 4 bases from J, leaving 6 bases between. The CDR3 spans 13 residues. CDR1 SGDLS and CDR2 YYNGEE come from the germline V gene.

This chain connects TRBV10-3 to TRBJ2-3; D gene uncertain. Looked up from germline, CDR1 is ENHRY and CDR2 is SYGVKD. CDR3 length: 12 residues. V was shortened by 8 bases and J by 1 base, with 7 bases between the two germline ends. CDR3 protein: CAIAPGTDTQYF. The CDR3 DNA is TGTGCCATCGCGCCGGGCACAGATACGCAGTATTTT.

The J gene is TRBJ1-4, the V gene TRBV9; 7 bases fit TRBD1. CDR3 length: 15 residues. Germline V gene lookup returns CDR1 SGDLS and CDR2 YYNGEE. Germline trimming cut 4 bases from V and 4 bases from J; bases unmatched to any gene: 7. CDR3 nucleotide sequence: TGTGCCAGCAGCCTTGCGGGACAGCTTAATGAAAAACTGTTTTTT. Translation gives CASSLAGQLNEKLFF.

As to this clone: The same CDR3 can be traced to other DNA sequences in this sample. The chain uses TRBV4-1 and TRBJ2-7, with 9 positions matching TRBD1. Germline trimming cut 3 bases from V and 4 bases from J; bases unmatched to any gene: 10. The CDR3 is 16 amino acids. CDR1 is MGHRA, CDR2 YSYEKL, per germline. CDR3 sequence (DNA): TGCGCCAGCAGCCACAAGAAGAGGACAGGGGTGTACGAGCAGTACTTC. Its translation is CASSHKKRTGVYEQYF.

This clone was seen only a few times. The chain recombines TRBV19 with TRBJ1-1; D unclear. CDR3 length equals 15 residues. V was cut by 5 bases and J by 0 bases, with 13 bases left in between. Germline values: CDR1 LNHDA, CDR2 SQIVND (reference sequence). This CDR3 is CASSLRGVLNTEAFF. The CDR3 region has the DNA TGTGCCAGTAGTCTTCGAGGAGTATTGAACACTGAAGCTTTCTTT.

As DNA, the CDR3 is TGCGCCAGCAGCCAGGAACCGGGACAGGGGGATTACGAGCAGTACTTC. Protein sequence: CASSQEPGQGDYEQYF. V gene TRBV4-1 combines with J gene TRBJ2-7; 11 bases are shared with TRBD1. The length of the CDR3 is 16 residues. V lost 3 bases to trimming and J lost 4 bases; unmatched junction nucleotides: 8. Germline-derived CDR1 and CDR2 are MGHRA and YSYEKL.

This clone was picked up one time. The chain uses TRBV30 and TRBJ2-7, with TRBD1 matching 7 bases. The germline V gene has CDR1 GTSNPN and CDR2 SVGIG (reference sequence). V was clipped by 5 bases and J by 4 bases; unmatched bases: 2. The CDR3 spans 11 residues. CDR3 sequence reads: CAWGDSYEQYF. The CDR3 DNA reads as TGTGCCTGGGGGGACAGTTACGAGCAGTACTTC.

The chain combines TRBV27 with TRBJ2-7; 11 nucleotides align to TRBD2. Germline-derived CDR1 and CDR2 are MNHEY and SMNVEV (reference sequence). This CDR3 has 17 residues. After removal of 1 base from V and 0 bases from J, the junction contained 5 bases not matched to a gene. CDR3 nucleotide sequence: TGTGCCAGCAGTTTATTGGCTAGCGGGAGGAGCTCCTACGAGCAGTACTTC. Residues: CASSLLASGRSSYEQYF.

The chain is built from TRBV29-1 and TRBJ2-1, with D unresolved. The CDR3 consists of 11 residues. CDR1 and CDR2 from the germline V gene are SQVTM and ANQGSEA. The V end was cut by 7 bases, the J end by 6 bases, with 10 bases between. CDR3 amino acids: CSARSSNEQFF. The CDR3 bases are TGCAGCGCCCGATCTAGCAATGAGCAGTTCTTC.

The chain has TRBV7-6 and TRBJ1-5; D is perhaps TRBD1 (5 bases). Between the trimmed V and J ends, which lost 0 bases and 2 bases, there was a span of 14 bases. Germline values: CDR1 SGHVS, CDR2 FNYEAQ. CDR3 length: 17 amino acids. The CDR3 region is CASSLASRRVGNQPQHF. CDR3 nucleotides: TGTGCCAGCAGCTTAGCGTCCCGCAGGGTTGGCAATCAGCCCCAGCATTTT. The whole variable domain, filled in from reference TRBV7-6 and TRBJ1-5, reads GAGVSQSPRYKVTKRGQDVALRCDPISGHVSLYWYRQALGQGPEFLTYFNYEAQQDKSGLPNDRFSAERPEGSISTLTIQRTEQRDSAMYRCASSLASRRVGNQPQHFGDGTRLSIL.

The chain couples TRBV4-3 to TRBJ2-5; 11 positions match TRBD1. TRBJ2-7 matches the DNA end more closely, so the J call is doubtful. Germline V gives CDR1 LGHNA, CDR2 YSLEER. The CDR3 runs to 17 residues. The CDR3 bases are TGCGCCAGCAGCCAAGAAGCCCCGGGACAGGGGGACTACGAGCAGTACTTC. Amino acid sequence: CASSQEAPGQGDYEQYF.

For the CDR3, the DNA is TGTGCCAGCAGTGAAGGACAGGGGGCTTACAATGAGCAGTTCTTC. Translated: CASSEGQGAYNEQFF. The chain couples TRBV6-1 to TRBJ2-1; 10 nucleotides match TRBD1. V shed 1 base, J shed 4 bases, and the junction held 1 base outside the gene matches. This CDR3 has 15 amino acids. Germline lookup yields CDR1 MNHNS and CDR2 SASEGT.

The chain recombines TRBV29-1 with TRBJ1-2, with D maybe TRBD1 (6 bases). CDR3 length: 11 amino acids. Per germline, CDR1 SQVTM and CDR2 ANQGSEA. Trimming pared 6 bases from V and 8 bases from J, leaving 13 bases between. This CDR3 reads CSVEQGQGYTF. The CDR3 nucleotides are TGCAGCGTCGAACAGGGTCAAGGCTACACCTTC.

CDR3 in amino acids: CASSLGGTGAKNTIYF. As DNA, the CDR3 is TGTGCCAGCAGCCTCGGGGGGACAGGGGCAAAGAACACCATATATTTT. V gene TRBV4-2 combines with J gene TRBJ1-3; 10 nucleotides agree with TRBD1. The CDR3 consists of 16 residues. The ends lost 4 bases at V and 7 bases at J; junction bases unmatched: 10. The germline gives CDR1 LGHNA, CDR2 YNFKEQ.

The chain combines TRBV6-5 with TRBJ1-5, with 7 bases identical to TRBD1. The V gene's germline CDR1 is MNHEY and CDR2 SVGAGI. This CDR3 spans 16 amino acids. Trimming cost V 4 bases and J 3 bases; bases outside gene matches: 9. The CDR3 sequence: CASSWGQPRDNQPQHF. The DNA of the CDR3 is TGTGCCAGCAGTTGGGGACAGCCCCGTGACAATCAGCCCCAGCATTTT.

The genes are TRBV30 and TRBJ2-3; TRBD2 aligns across 7 bases. Germline CDR1 and CDR2: GTSNPN and SVGIG (reference sequence). Trimming cost V 3 bases and J 1 base; bases outside gene matches: 7. CDR3 length equals 15 residues. The CDR3 loop reads CAWRPSSGGTDTQYF. CDR3 nucleotides: TGTGCCTGGAGACCCTCCAGCGGGGGCACAGATACGCAGTATTTT.

This chain connects TRBV2 to TRBJ2-2, with a tentative D call TRBD1 (5 bases). Trimming took off 6 bases at V and 4 bases at J, with 15 bases between the two ends. The CDR3 runs 15 residues. The V gene's germline CDR1 is SNHLY and CDR2 FYNNEI. CDR3 nucleotide sequence: TGTGCCAGCAGGTTTGGTCAGGGTGCCACCGGGGAGCTGTTTTTT. Encoded protein: CASRFGQGATGELFF.